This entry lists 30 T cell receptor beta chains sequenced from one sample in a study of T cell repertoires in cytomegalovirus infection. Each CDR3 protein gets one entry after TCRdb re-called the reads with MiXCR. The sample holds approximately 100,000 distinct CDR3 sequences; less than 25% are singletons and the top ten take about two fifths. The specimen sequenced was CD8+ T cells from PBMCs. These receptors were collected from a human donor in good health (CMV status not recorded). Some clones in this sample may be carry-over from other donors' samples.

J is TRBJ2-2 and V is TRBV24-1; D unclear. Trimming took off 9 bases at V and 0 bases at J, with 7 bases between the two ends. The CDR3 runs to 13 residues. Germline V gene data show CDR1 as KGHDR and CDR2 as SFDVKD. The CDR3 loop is CATQNSNTGELFF. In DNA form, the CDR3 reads TGTGCCACCCAGAACTCGAACACCGGGGAGCTGTTTTTT.

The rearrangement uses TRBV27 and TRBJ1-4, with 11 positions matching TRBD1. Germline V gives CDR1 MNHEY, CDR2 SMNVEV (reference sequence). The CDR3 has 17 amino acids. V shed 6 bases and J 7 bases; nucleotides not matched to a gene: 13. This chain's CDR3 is CASRASGTGGYREKLFF. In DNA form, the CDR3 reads TGTGCCAGCAGAGCTTCCGGGACAGGGGGTTATCGTGAAAAACTGTTTTTT.

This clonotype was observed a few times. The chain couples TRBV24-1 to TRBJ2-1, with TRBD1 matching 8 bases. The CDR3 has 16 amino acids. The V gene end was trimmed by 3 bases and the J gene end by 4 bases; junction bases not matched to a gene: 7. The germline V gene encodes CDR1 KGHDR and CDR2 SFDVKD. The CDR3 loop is CATSDAGTGYYNEQFF. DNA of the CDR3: TGTGCCACCAGTGATGCCGGGACAGGATATTACAATGAGCAGTTCTTC.

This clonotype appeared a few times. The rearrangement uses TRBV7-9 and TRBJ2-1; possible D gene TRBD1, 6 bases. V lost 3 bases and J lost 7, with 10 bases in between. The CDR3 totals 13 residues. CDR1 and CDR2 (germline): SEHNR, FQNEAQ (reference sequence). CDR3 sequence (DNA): TGTGCCAGCAGCTTTAACAGGGAAAATGAGCAGTTCTTC. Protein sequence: CASSFNRENEQFF.

CDR3 nucleotides: TGTGCCAGCAGTTACTCCCCGGCAGGGCAAGTGGAGACCCAGTACTTC. It specifies CASSYSPAGQVETQYF. This chain connects TRBV6-5 to TRBJ2-5; TRBD1 is a possible D gene (5 bases). Between the trimmed V and J ends, which lost 0 bases and 5 bases, there was a span of 16 bases. Germline lookup yields CDR1 MNHEY and CDR2 SVGAGI. The CDR3 runs to 16 residues.

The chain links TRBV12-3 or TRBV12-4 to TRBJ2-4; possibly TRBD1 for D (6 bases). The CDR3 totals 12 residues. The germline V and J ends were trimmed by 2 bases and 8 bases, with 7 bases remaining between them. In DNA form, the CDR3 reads TGTGCCAGCAGTTTATCAGGGGACATTCAGTACTTC. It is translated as CASSLSGDIQYF.

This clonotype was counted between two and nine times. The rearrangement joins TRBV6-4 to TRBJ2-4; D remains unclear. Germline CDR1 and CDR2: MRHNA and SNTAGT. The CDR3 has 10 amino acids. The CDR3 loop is CAPRKVIQYF. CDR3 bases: TGTGCTCCCAGAAAGGTCATTCAGTACTTC.

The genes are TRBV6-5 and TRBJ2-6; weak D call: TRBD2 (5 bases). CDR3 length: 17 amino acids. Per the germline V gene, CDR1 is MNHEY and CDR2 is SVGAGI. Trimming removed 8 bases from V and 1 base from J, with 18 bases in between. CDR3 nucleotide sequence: TGTGCCAGCTCCTACGGAGGATCTCAGTCTGGGGCCAACGTCCTGACTTTC. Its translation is CASSYGGSQSGANVLTF.

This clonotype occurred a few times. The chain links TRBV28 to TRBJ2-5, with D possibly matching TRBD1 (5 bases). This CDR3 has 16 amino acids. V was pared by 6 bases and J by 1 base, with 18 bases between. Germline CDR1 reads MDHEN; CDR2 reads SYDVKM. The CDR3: CASRGPGYGAQETQYF. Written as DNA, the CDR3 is TGTGCCAGCAGGGGCCCGGGTTATGGGGCCCAAGAGACCCAGTACTTC. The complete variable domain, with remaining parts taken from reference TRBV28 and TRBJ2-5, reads DVKVTQSSRYLVKRTGEKVFLECVQDMDHENMFWYRQDPGLGLRLIYFSYDVKMKEKGDIPEGYSVSREKKERFSLILESASTNQTSMYLCASRGPGYGAQETQYFGPGTRLLVL.

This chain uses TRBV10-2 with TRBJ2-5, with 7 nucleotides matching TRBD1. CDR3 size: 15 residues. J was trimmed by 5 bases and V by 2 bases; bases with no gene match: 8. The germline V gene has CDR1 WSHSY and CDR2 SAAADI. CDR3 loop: CASSERDSPRETQYF. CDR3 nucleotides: TGCGCCAGCAGTGAGCGGGACAGCCCCAGGGAGACCCAGTACTTC.

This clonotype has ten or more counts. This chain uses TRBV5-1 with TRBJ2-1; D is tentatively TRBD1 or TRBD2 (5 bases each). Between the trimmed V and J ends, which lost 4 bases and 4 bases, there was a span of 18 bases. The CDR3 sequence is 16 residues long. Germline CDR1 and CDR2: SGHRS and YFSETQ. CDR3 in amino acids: CASSLTSPGPYNEQFF. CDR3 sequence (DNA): TGCGCCAGCAGCCTAACATCCCCGGGGCCTTACAATGAGCAGTTCTTC.

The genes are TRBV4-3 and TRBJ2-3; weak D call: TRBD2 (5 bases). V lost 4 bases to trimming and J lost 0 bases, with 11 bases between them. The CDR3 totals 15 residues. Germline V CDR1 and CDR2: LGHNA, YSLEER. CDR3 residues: CASSLAWSSTDTQYF. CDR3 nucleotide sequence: TGCGCCAGCAGCCTAGCGTGGTCTAGCACAGATACGCAGTATTTT.

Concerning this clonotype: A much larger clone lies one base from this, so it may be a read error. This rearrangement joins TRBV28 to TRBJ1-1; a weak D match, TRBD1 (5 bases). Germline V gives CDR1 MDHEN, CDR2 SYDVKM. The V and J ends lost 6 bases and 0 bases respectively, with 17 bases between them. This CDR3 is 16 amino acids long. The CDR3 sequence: CASRLWGGTMNTEAFF. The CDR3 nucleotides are TGTGCCAGCAGACTGTGGGGGGGGACCATGAACACTGAAGCTTTCTTT.

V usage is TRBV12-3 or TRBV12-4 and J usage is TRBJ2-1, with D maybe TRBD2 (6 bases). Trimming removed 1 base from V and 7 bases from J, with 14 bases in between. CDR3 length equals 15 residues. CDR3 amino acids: CASSLGSRLENEQFF. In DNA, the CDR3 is TGTGCCAGCAGTTTAGGGTCCAGACTAGAGAATGAGCAGTTCTTC.

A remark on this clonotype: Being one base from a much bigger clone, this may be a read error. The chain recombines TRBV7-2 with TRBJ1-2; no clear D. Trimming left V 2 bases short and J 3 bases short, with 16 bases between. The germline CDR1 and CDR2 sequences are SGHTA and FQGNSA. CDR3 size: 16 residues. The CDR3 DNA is TGTGCCAGCAGCTTATCCCGGGTCCGTTTGGACTATGGCTACACCTTC. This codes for CASSLSRVRLDYGYTF. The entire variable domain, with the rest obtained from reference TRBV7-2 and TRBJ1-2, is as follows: GAGVSQSPSNKVTEKGKDVELRCDPISGHTALYWYRQSLGQGLEFLIYFQGNSAPDKSGLPSDRFSAERTGGSVSTLTIQRTQQEDSAVYLCASSLSRVRLDYGYTFGSGTRLTVV.

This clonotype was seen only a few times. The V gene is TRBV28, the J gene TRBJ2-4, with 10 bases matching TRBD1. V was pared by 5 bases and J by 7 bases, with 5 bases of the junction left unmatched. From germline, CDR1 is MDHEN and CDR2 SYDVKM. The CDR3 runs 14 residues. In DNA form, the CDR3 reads TGTGCCAGCAGTATAGGGACAGGGGAGAACATTCAGTACTTC. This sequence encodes CASSIGTGENIQYF.

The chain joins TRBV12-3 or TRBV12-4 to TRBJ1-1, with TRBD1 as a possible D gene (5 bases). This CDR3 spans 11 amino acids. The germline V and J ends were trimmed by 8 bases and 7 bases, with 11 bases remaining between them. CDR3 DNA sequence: TGTGCCAGCCTACGGGGGGTTGAAGCTTTCTTT. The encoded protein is CASLRGVEAFF.

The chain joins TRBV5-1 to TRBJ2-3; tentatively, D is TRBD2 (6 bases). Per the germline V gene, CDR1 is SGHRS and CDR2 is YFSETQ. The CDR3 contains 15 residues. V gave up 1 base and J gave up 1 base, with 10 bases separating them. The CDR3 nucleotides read TGCGCCAGCAGCTTGAGCGGGCGAGGCACAGATACGCAGTATTTT. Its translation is CASSLSGRGTDTQYF.

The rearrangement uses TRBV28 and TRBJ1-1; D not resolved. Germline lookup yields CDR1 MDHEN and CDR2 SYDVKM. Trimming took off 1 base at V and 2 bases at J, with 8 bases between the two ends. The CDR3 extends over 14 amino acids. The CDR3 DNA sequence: TGTGCCAGCAGTTTATTGTCGGTTAACACTGAAGCTTTCTTT. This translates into CASSLLSVNTEAFF. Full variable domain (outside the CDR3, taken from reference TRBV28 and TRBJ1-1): DVKVTQSSRYLVKRTGEKVFLECVQDMDHENMFWYRQDPGLGLRLIYFSYDVKMKEKGDIPEGYSVSREKKERFSLILESASTNQTSMYLCASSLLSVNTEAFFGQGTRLTVV.

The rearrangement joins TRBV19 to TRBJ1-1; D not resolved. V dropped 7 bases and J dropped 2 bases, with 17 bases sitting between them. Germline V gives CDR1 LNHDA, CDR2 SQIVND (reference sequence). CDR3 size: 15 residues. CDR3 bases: TGTGCCAGTACTGAAAAGGTGTCGGTCAACACTGAAGCTTTCTTT. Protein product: CASTEKVSVNTEAFF.

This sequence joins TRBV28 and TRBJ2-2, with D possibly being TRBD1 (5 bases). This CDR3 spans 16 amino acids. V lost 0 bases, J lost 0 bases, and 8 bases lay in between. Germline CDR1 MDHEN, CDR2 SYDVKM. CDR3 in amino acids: CASSLWGLTNTGELFF. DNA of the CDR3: TGTGCCAGCAGTTTATGGGGGCTAACGAACACCGGGGAGCTGTTTTTT.

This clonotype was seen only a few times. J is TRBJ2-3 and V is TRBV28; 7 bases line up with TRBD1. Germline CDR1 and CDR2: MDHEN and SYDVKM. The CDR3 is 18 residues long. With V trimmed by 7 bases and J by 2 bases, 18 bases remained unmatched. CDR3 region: CASTDDRARGLDTDTQYF. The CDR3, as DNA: TGTGCCAGCACCGACGACAGGGCCCGAGGGTTGGACACAGATACGCAGTATTTT.

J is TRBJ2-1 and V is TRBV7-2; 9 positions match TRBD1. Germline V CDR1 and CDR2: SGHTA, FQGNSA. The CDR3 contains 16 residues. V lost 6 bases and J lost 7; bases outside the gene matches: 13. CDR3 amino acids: CASRPPGQGGRNEQFF. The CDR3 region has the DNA TGTGCCAGCAGGCCCCCGGGACAGGGCGGAAGGAATGAGCAGTTCTTC.

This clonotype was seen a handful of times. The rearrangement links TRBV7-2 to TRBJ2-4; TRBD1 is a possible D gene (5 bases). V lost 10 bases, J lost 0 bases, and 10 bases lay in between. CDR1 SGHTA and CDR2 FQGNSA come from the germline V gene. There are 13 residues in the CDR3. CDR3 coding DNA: TGTGCCACCGAGACAGAAGCCAAAAACATTCAGTACTTC. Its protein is CATETEAKNIQYF.

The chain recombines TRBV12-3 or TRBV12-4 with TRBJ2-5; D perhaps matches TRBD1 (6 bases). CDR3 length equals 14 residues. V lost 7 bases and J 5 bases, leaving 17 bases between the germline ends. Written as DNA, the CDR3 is TGTGCCAGCACCCACCAGGGGTCGGGGGAGACCCAGTACTTC. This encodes CASTHQGSGETQYF.

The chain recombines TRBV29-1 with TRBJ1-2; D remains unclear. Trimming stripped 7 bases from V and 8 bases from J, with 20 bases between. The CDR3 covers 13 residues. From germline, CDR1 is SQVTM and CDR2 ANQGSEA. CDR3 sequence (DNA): TGCAGCGCGGAAAGGGAGGGTATTATGGGCTACACCTTC. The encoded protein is CSAEREGIMGYTF.

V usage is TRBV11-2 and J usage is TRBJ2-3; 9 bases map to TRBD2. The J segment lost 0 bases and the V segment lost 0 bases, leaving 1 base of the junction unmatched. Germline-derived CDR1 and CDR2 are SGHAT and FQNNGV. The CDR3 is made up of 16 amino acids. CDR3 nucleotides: TGTGCCAGCAGCTTAGAGACTAGCGGAAGCACAGATACGCAGTATTTT. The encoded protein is CASSLETSGSTDTQYF.

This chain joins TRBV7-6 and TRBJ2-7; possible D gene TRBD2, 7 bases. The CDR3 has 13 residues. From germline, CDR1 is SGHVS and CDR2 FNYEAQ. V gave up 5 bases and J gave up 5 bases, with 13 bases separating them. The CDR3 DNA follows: TGTGCCAGCAGCCCCCCGGGGGGCCACGAGCAGTACTTC. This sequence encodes CASSPPGGHEQYF. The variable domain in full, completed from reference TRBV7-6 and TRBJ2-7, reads GAGVSQSPRYKVTKRGQDVALRCDPISGHVSLYWYRQALGQGPEFLTYFNYEAQQDKSGLPNDRFSAERPEGSISTLTIQRTEQRDSAMYRCASSPPGGHEQYFGPGTRLTVT.

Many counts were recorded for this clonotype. The CDR3: CASSEEGRATGELFF. The CDR3 nucleotides are TGTGCCAGCAGTGAAGAAGGCAGGGCGACCGGGGAGCTGTTTTTT. The chain carries TRBV6-1 and TRBJ2-2, with a possible D match to TRBD1 (5 bases). V lost 1 base and J 5 bases, leaving 11 bases between the germline ends. The CDR3 extends over 15 amino acids. Germline V gives CDR1 MNHNS, CDR2 SASEGT.

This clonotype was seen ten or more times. The CDR3 loop reads CASKSGPGGSTGELFF. CDR3 nucleotide sequence: TGTGCCAGCAAATCGGGCCCGGGGGGTAGCACCGGGGAGCTGTTTTTT. The gene calls are TRBV12-3 or TRBV12-4 and TRBJ2-2; TRBD2 matches 7 bases. The CDR3 consists of 16 residues. The ends lost 7 bases at V and 4 bases at J; junction bases unmatched: 12.